This entry is about one T cell receptor beta chain. The repertoire was sequenced with immunoSEQ multiplex PCR; TCRdb's copy has only in-frame clones and lacks some. Of fewer than 400,000 clones listed, just over 85% are singletons. Trimming took 3 bases from V and 3 from J, leaving 11 bases between them. CDR1 SGHAT and CDR2 FQNNGV come from the germline V gene. The CDR3 runs to 14 residues. The sample is drawn from a study of blood T cell repertoires in COVID-19. The wider study: Acute and convalescent COVID-19 samples came from the United States, Italy and Spain. T cells, B-cell-depleted T cells, or PBMCs provided the cDNA or gDNA that served as material.

The sequenced sample consisted of PBMCs or T cells enriched from blood (not recorded which). The sequence derives from a man aged 25-45 years who had recovered from COVID-19. The chain joins TRBV11-2 to TRBJ1-1, with D perhaps matching TRBD1 (5 bases). CDR3 in DNA: TGTGCCAGCAGCTTTACACAGGTGGACACTGAAGCTTTCTTT. Translation: CASSFTQVDTEAFF.